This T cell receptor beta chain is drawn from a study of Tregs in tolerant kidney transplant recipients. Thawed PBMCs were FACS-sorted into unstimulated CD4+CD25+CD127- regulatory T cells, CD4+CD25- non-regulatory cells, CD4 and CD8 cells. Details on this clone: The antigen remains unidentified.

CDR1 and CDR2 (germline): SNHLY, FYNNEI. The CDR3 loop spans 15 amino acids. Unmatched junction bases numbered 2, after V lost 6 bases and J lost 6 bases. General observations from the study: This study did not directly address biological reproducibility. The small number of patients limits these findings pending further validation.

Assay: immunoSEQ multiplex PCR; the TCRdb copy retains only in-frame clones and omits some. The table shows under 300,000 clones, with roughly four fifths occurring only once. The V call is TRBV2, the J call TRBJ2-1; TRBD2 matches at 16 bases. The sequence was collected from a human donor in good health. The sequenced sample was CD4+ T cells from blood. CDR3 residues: CASRGLAGGRNEQFF. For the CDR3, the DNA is TGTGCCAGCAGGGGACTAGCGGGGGGGCGCAATGAGCAGTTCTTC.